Presented here are 14 T cell receptor beta chains from one specimen sequenced in a study of cytomegalovirus exposure and HLA in healthy donors. Both 60 Vbeta primers and 13 Jbeta primers went into the PCR. The table came from immunoSEQ multiplex PCR; TCRdb's copy has only in-frame clones and leaves some out. The sample comprises over 70,000 clones, about 80% of which are singletons, and approximately 23% rests with the top ten. Sequencing was carried out using PBMCs. The receptors shown here come from a woman in her forties or fifties in good health and CMV-seropositive.

The chain carries TRBV11-3 and TRBJ2-1; TRBD2 is a possible D gene (6 bases). V shed 3 bases and J shed 7 bases, with 19 bases lying between them. This CDR3 comprises 16 residues. The germline CDR1 and CDR2 sequences are SGHNT and YENEEA. This chain's CDR3 is CASSFGDSGGQNEQFF. CDR3 DNA sequence: TGTGCCAGCAGCTTTGGGGACTCAGGCGGGCAAAATGAGCAGTTCTTC.

The J gene is TRBJ2-7, the V gene TRBV6-4, with TRBD2 as a possible D gene (5 bases). With 8 bases removed from V and 10 bases from J, the gap between germline ends came to 15 bases. This CDR3 spans 11 amino acids. The germline V gene encodes CDR1 MRHNA and CDR2 SNTAGT. CDR3 protein: CASGGGSFQYV. The CDR3 coding sequence is TGTGCCAGCGGAGGCGGGTCCTTCCAGTACGTC.

This clone is a singleton in its sample. The chain is built from TRBV30 and TRBJ1-1; D is unclear. The CDR3 totals 14 residues. V gave up 3 bases and J gave up 1 base, with 12 bases separating them. Germline V lookup: CDR1 GTSNPN, CDR2 SVGIG (reference sequence). Here the CDR3 DNA reads TGTGCCTGGAGGCGAGCTCCGGGGAACACTGAAGCTTTCTTT. Protein: CAWRRAPGNTEAFF.

The chain is built from TRBV7-9 and TRBJ2-7; D remains unclear. The CDR3 contains 12 residues. Looked up from germline, CDR1 is SEHNR and CDR2 is FQNEAQ (reference sequence). The CDR3 coding sequence is TGTTCCAGCAGCTTATGGGCCTACGAGCAGTACGTC. Translation gives CSSSLWAYEQYV.

The J gene is TRBJ2-5, the V gene TRBV27; TRBD1 might be the D (6 bases). V was shortened by 5 bases and J by 11 bases, with 18 bases between the two germline ends. This CDR3 contains 13 residues. Germline V CDR1 and CDR2: MNHEY, SMNVEV (reference sequence). This chain's CDR3 is CASSVNYRVEQYF. The CDR3 nucleotides are TGTGCCAGCAGTGTAAACTACAGGGTTGAGCAGTACTTC.

V gene TRBV11-3 combines with J gene TRBJ1-4; 7 bases are shared with TRBD1. The CDR3 is 15 residues long. Germline assignment: CDR1 SGHNT and CDR2 YENEEA. V lost 3 bases, J lost 8 bases, and 9 bases stayed unmatched. CDR3 bases: TGTGCCAGCAGCTTTGGTGACAGGGAGGAGGAAAAACTGTTTTTT. Residues: CASSFGDREEEKLFF.

V usage is TRBV7-2 and J usage is TRBJ2-1, with D possibly TRBD1 on 6 matching bases. Germline CDR1 SGHTA, CDR2 FQGNSA. V shed 3 bases and J shed 8 bases, with 17 bases lying between them. This CDR3 has 15 amino acids. The CDR3 spells CASSFWTVPTHEQFF. DNA for the CDR3: TGTGCCAGCAGCTTTTGGACAGTTCCTACCCATGAGCAGTTCTTC.

The V gene is TRBV5-5, the J gene TRBJ1-2; 8 positions agree with TRBD1. This CDR3 region has 17 residues. The junction had 16 bases not matched to a gene; V was cut back by 4 bases and J by 5 bases. Germline assignment: CDR1 SGHKS and CDR2 YYEKEE (reference sequence). This CDR3 reads CASSNSDRERYLYGYTF. CDR3 nucleotides: TGTGCCAGCAGCAACTCGGACAGGGAAAGGTACCTTTATGGCTACACCTTC.

The chain is built from TRBV7-9 and TRBJ2-2; 14 bases align to TRBD2. The CDR3 is 16 residues long. V was pared by 6 bases and J by 6 bases, with 6 bases of the junction left unmatched. CDR1 is SEHNR, CDR2 FQNEAQ, per germline (reference sequence). CDR3 nucleotide sequence: TGTGCCAGCAGTTTGGGACTAGCGGGGGAAGCCGGGGAGCTGTTTTTT. This codes for CASSLGLAGEAGELFF.

The chain is built from TRBV7-8 and TRBJ1-2; D is ambiguous. Germline-derived CDR1 and CDR2 are SGHVS and FQNEAQ. The length of the CDR3 is 13 residues. V was pared by 4 bases and J by 5 bases, with 11 bases between. CDR3 sequence: CASSSGKKYGYTF. The CDR3 nucleotides read TGTGCCAGCAGCTCAGGAAAAAAGTATGGCTACACCTTC.

This clone appeared a single time. The chain links TRBV6-4 to TRBJ2-7; 7 bases are a match to TRBD1. This CDR3 has 15 amino acids. CDR1 and CDR2 (germline): MRHNA, SNTAGT. With 3 bases clipped from V and 0 bases from J, the junction kept 5 bases outside the gene matches. The chain's CDR3 is CASSEAGGTSYEQYF. Here the CDR3 DNA reads TGTGCCAGCAGTGAGGCAGGGGGAACCTCCTACGAGCAGTACTTC.

As regards this clone: The same CDR3 also results from other DNA sequences found in this sample. The V gene is TRBV19, the J gene TRBJ2-1; tentative D call: TRBD1 (6 bases). The ends were cut back, 6 bases at V and 0 bases at J, with 12 bases in the middle. Per the germline V gene, CDR1 is LNHDA and CDR2 is SQIVND (reference sequence). This CDR3 comprises 15 residues. The CDR3 sequence is CASRADRSSYNEQFF. In nucleotides, the CDR3 is TGTGCCAGTAGAGCTGACAGGAGCTCCTACAATGAGCAGTTCTTC.

V gene TRBV28 combines with J gene TRBJ2-3; a possible D gene is TRBD1 (5 bases). The V gene's germline CDR1 is MDHEN and CDR2 SYDVKM. This CDR3 has 16 residues. Trimming shortened V by 1 base and J by 0 bases, and 11 bases separated the two germline ends. In nucleotides, the CDR3 is TGTGCCAGCAGTTTATACCCGACAGTGAGCACAGATACGCAGTATTTT. Encoded protein: CASSLYPTVSTDTQYF.

This chain connects TRBV7-9 to TRBJ1-3; no clear D gene. CDR1 and CDR2 from the germline V gene are SEHNR and FQNEAQ (reference sequence). CDR3 size: 15 residues. V dropped 5 bases and J dropped 0 bases, with 11 bases sitting between them. The CDR3 region is CASSTQLHSGNTIYF. The DNA of the CDR3 is TGTGCCAGCAGCACACAGCTTCACTCTGGAAACACCATATATTTT.